What follows are 22 T cell receptor beta chains derived from one specimen sequenced in a study of neurological immune-mediated disorders. Each CDR3 protein is one row after TCRdb ran MiXCR on the 5' RACE reads. The table includes some 28,000 distinct CDR3 sequences, more than 6.5% detected once. The sequenced sample consisted of PBMCs. The receptor set was obtained from a woman in her 50s in good health.

This clonotype was detected many times. V and J are TRBV20-1 and TRBJ2-3; a possible D gene is TRBD2 (5 bases). V was shortened by 6 bases and J by 3 bases, with 16 bases between the two germline ends. The CDR3 sequence is 14 residues long. Germline assignment: CDR1 DFQATT and CDR2 SNEGSKA (reference sequence). For the CDR3, the DNA is TGCAGTGCGAGCCGGGAAGCCTGGACAGATACGCAGTATTTT. Translated: CSASREAWTDTQYF.

This clonotype was seen repeatedly, ten times or more. CDR3 DNA sequence: TGTGCCAGCAGCCAAGGACAGGGGGTTACAGCCAAAAACATTCAGTACTTC. It specifies CASSQGQGVTAKNIQYF. V gene TRBV4-2 combines with J gene TRBJ2-4, with TRBD1 matching over 9 bases. CDR3 length: 17 residues. In germline, CDR1 is LGHNA, CDR2 YNFKEQ. V dropped 1 base and J dropped 0; count of bases not matched to a gene: 4.

This clonotype was recorded at least ten times. This sequence joins TRBV5-1 and TRBJ2-1, with 8 nucleotides matching TRBD2. The germline CDR1 and CDR2 sequences are SGHRS and YFSETQ. The V and J ends lost 3 bases and 7 bases, in that order; junction bases with no gene match: 9. The CDR3 length is 15 residues. The CDR3 DNA reads as TGCGCCAGCAGCTCGGGGATAGCGGGATTAAATGAGCAGTTCTTC. Protein product: CASSSGIAGLNEQFF.

This clonotype came up many times. The chain employs TRBV5-1 and TRBJ2-1; 9 positions agree with TRBD2. V lost 2 bases, J lost 7 bases, and 10 bases stayed unmatched. The CDR3 is 16 residues long. Per the germline V gene, CDR1 is SGHRS and CDR2 is YFSETQ. The CDR3 DNA is TGCGCCAGCAGCTTAGCTGGCGGGAGGGAGGGGAATGAGCAGTTCTTC. Protein product: CASSLAGGREGNEQFF.

This rearrangement joins TRBV3-1 to TRBJ2-1, with TRBD1 matching 11 bases. Trimming at V came to 4 bases and at J to 5 bases, leaving 4 bases not matched to a gene. Germline V gives CDR1 LGHDT, CDR2 YNNKEL (reference sequence). This CDR3 contains 15 residues. The CDR3 DNA reads as TGTGCCAGCAGCCGAGGACAGGGGGCTGACAATGAGCAGTTCTTC. Protein: CASSRGQGADNEQFF.

This clonotype was observed many times. The V and J genes are TRBV7-9 and TRBJ2-1, with 13 nucleotides matching TRBD2. With V trimmed by 7 bases and J by 5 bases, 5 bases remained unmatched. CDR1 is SEHNR and CDR2 is FQNEAQ in the germline V gene (reference sequence). This CDR3 spans 15 amino acids. The DNA of the CDR3 is TGTGCCAGCATCAGACTAGCGGGGGGCCACAATGAGCAGTTCTTC. The encoded protein is CASIRLAGGHNEQFF.

The sample holds many counts of this clonotype. The chain combines TRBV6-6 with TRBJ1-4; D not certain. Trimming stripped 6 bases from V and 4 bases from J, with 24 bases between. Germline assignment: CDR1 MNHNY and CDR2 SVGAGI (reference sequence). The CDR3 runs 18 residues. CDR3: CASSLPDNRVGSNEKLFF. The CDR3 DNA is TGTGCCAGCAGCCTCCCCGACAACAGAGTCGGTAGTAATGAAAAACTGTTTTTT.

This clonotype turned up a few times. The J gene is TRBJ2-7, the V gene TRBV20-1, with D perhaps being TRBD1 or TRBD2 (6 bases each). The CDR3 spans 14 residues. V gave up 3 bases and J gave up 7 bases, with 19 bases separating them. Germline V lookup: CDR1 DFQATT, CDR2 SNEGSKA (reference sequence). The CDR3 protein is CSASLGGQAQEQYF. The CDR3 DNA is TGCAGTGCTAGCCTAGGGGGGCAGGCACAGGAGCAGTACTTC.

This clonotype ranks as medium-sized. CDR3 bases: TGCGCCAGCAGTCTGGCCGGGACAACTAATGAAAAACTGTTTTTT. Amino acids: CASSLAGTTNEKLFF. V usage is TRBV5-1 and J usage is TRBJ1-4; D is undetermined. Germline CDR1 and CDR2: SGHRS and YFSETQ. With 5 bases removed from V and 0 bases from J, the gap between germline ends came to 11 bases. The CDR3 covers 15 residues.

At least ten counts were recorded for this clonotype. The chain couples TRBV24-1 to TRBJ2-2; tentatively, D is TRBD2 (5 bases). Germline CDR1 reads KGHDR; CDR2 reads SFDVKD. The CDR3 runs to 16 residues. V was trimmed by 0 bases and J by 8 bases, leaving 15 bases between them. The CDR3, as DNA: TGTGCCACCAGTGATTTGGCGAGGGCCGGAGATGGGGAGCTGTTTTTT. Translation gives CATSDLARAGDGELFF.

This clonotype was seen many times. The V and J genes are TRBV29-1 and TRBJ1-1; the D is unclear. The ends were cut back, 4 bases at V and 1 base at J, with 10 bases in the middle. The CDR3 is 13 amino acids. Looked up from germline, CDR1 is SQVTM and CDR2 is ANQGSEA. CDR3 protein: CSVVYRENTEAFF. The CDR3 bases are TGCAGCGTTGTGTATCGGGAGAACACTGAAGCTTTCTTT.

This clonotype was recorded many times. This chain joins TRBV20-1 and TRBJ2-7; D possibly uses TRBD1 or TRBD2 (5 bases each). The ends were cut back, 0 bases at V and 4 bases at J, with 13 bases in the middle. The CDR3 extends over 14 amino acids. The germline CDR1 and CDR2 sequences are DFQATT and SNEGSKA (reference sequence). The CDR3 loop is CSAREGTLSYEQYF. For the CDR3, the DNA is TGCAGTGCTAGAGAGGGGACCTTAAGTTACGAGCAGTACTTC.

This clonotype has ten or more counts. The V and J genes are TRBV5-1 and TRBJ2-2; 7 nucleotides line up with TRBD1. The CDR3 sequence is 15 residues long. Germline loops: CDR1 SGHRS, CDR2 YFSETQ. J was trimmed by 1 base and V by 5 bases; bases with no gene match: 5. The CDR3: CASRPSGGNTGELFF. The CDR3 DNA reads as TGCGCCAGCAGGCCGTCAGGGGGGAACACCGGGGAGCTGTTTTTT. Using reference TRBV5-1 and TRBJ2-2 for the parts outside the CDR3, the full variable domain is KAGVTQTPRYLIKTRGQQVTLSCSPISGHRSVSWYQQTPGQGLQFLFEYFSETQRNKGNFPGRFSGRQFSNSRSEMNVSTLELGDSALYLCASRPSGGNTGELFFGEGSRLTVL.

Sample share makes this clonotype medium-sized. This sequence joins TRBV20-1 and TRBJ2-2; D possibly matches TRBD1 or TRBD2 (7 bases each). V was cut by 5 bases and J by 6 bases, with 13 bases left in between. The CDR3 consists of 13 residues. Germline CDR1 reads DFQATT; CDR2 reads SNEGSKA (reference sequence). The CDR3 DNA is TGCAGTGCTCGCAGGGGGGGTGCCGGGGAGCTGTTTTTT. It encodes CSARRGGAGELFF.

This chain connects TRBV19 to TRBJ1-1; D possibly corresponds to TRBD1 (5 bases). CDR3 size: 14 residues. Trimming took off 7 bases at V and 4 bases at J, with 16 bases between the two ends. Germline CDR1 LNHDA, CDR2 SQIVND (reference sequence). CDR3 nucleotide sequence: TGTGCCAGTACCGAAAGCGTAAGGGGCACTGAAGCTTTCTTT. It translates to CASTESVRGTEAFF.

This clonotype was seen a handful of times. For the CDR3, the DNA is TGTGCCAGCAGCTTCGGGACAGGTTTTTTCTCCCCCTACGAGCAGTACTTC. Protein sequence: CASSFGTGFFSPYEQYF. The genes are TRBV7-2 and TRBJ2-7; 8 nucleotides align to TRBD1. The CDR3 is made up of 17 amino acids. Germline-derived CDR1 and CDR2 are SGHTA and FQGNSA. V was clipped by 3 bases and J by 2 bases; unmatched bases: 12. Filled out from reference TRBV7-2 and TRBJ2-7, the complete variable domain reads GAGVSQSPSNKVTEKGKDVELRCDPISGHTALYWYRQSLGQGLEFLIYFQGNSAPDKSGLPSDRFSAERTGGSVSTLTIQRTQQEDSAVYLCASSFGTGFFSPYEQYFGPGTRLTVT.

In this sample, this clonotype turned up many times. The rearrangement links TRBV9 to TRBJ2-3, with TRBD2 matching 10 bases. Germline V lookup: CDR1 SGDLS, CDR2 YYNGEE. J lost 0 bases, V lost 2 bases, and 9 bases had no gene match. CDR3 length: 18 amino acids. The CDR3 DNA reads TGTGCCAGCAGCGTTCGAGGGATGGGACTAGCGAGCACAGATACGCAGTATTTT. Amino acid sequence: CASSVRGMGLASTDTQYF.

The chain uses TRBV2 and TRBJ2-2; D gene ambiguous. V was clipped by 4 bases and J by 0 bases, with 9 bases between them. Germline assignment: CDR1 SNHLY and CDR2 FYNNEI. The CDR3 runs 15 residues. In DNA, the CDR3 is TGTGCCAGCAGTGGGGTCCGTTCGAACACCGGGGAGCTGTTTTTT. It is translated as CASSGVRSNTGELFF.

This clonotype was observed many times. The chain joins TRBV28 to TRBJ1-1; the match to TRBD1 covers 9 bases. V was clipped by 4 bases and J by 5 bases; unmatched bases: 14. Germline CDR1 MDHEN, CDR2 SYDVKM. This CDR3 contains 17 residues. The CDR3 DNA follows: TGTGCCAGCAGTTCCGCCGGGACAGGGCCGTTCAGAACTGAAGCTTTCTTT. This encodes CASSSAGTGPFRTEAFF.

This clonotype was counted ten times or more. The chain has TRBV19 and TRBJ1-5, with D possibly matching TRBD1 (5 bases). The ends were cut back, 6 bases at V and 5 bases at J, with 17 bases in the middle. Per germline, CDR1 LNHDA and CDR2 SQIVND (reference sequence). This CDR3 has 15 residues. CDR3 region: CASRGGSTSYQPQHF. In DNA form, the CDR3 reads TGTGCCAGTAGGGGGGGTAGTACCTCTTATCAGCCCCAGCATTTT.

There are many counts of this clonotype. The DNA of the CDR3 is TGTGCCAGCAGCTTAGCGGGGGTACGGGTTACAACGCAGTATTTT. Its translation: CASSLAGVRVTTQYF. The rearrangement joins TRBV7-2 to TRBJ2-3; either TRBD1 or TRBD2 may fit D (5 bases each). This CDR3 is 15 amino acids long. Germline loops: CDR1 SGHTA, CDR2 FQGNSA. V was shortened by 0 bases and J by 9 bases, with 16 bases between the two germline ends. Full variable domain (missing parts from reference TRBV7-2 and TRBJ2-3): GAGVSQSPSNKVTEKGKDVELRCDPISGHTALYWYRQSLGQGLEFLIYFQGNSAPDKSGLPSDRFSAERTGGSVSTLTIQRTQQEDSAVYLCASSLAGVRVTTQYFGPGTRLTVL.

Many counts were recorded for this clonotype. The chain joins TRBV7-3 to TRBJ1-6; D unresolved. CDR1 and CDR2 from the germline V gene are SGHTA and FQGTGA. The CDR3 consists of 13 residues. V shed 3 bases and J shed 7 bases, with 7 bases lying between them. In nucleotides, the CDR3 is TGTGCCAGCAGCTTCGGACGAAATTCACCCCTCCACTTT. This codes for CASSFGRNSPLHF.